Listed here are 8 T cell receptor beta chains from one sample, sequenced in a study of cytomegalovirus exposure and HLA in healthy donors. Clones were read by immunoSEQ multiplex PCR, and TCRdb kept only the in-frame ones, dropping some. The sample contains around 190,000 clones, around nine tenths of which appear only once. Sequenced material: PBMCs. Receptors originate from a man in his thirties or forties in good health and CMV-seropositive.

The rearrangement links TRBV29-1 to TRBJ1-4; D uncertain. Germline V gene lookup returns CDR1 SQVTM and CDR2 ANQGSEA. V lost 6 bases and J lost 8, with 10 bases in between. CDR3 length: 11 residues. CDR3 in amino acids: CSVMGYEKLFF. The CDR3 nucleotides are TGCAGCGTGATGGGGTACGAAAAACTGTTTTTT. Full variable domain (remainder filled in from reference TRBV29-1 and TRBJ1-4): SAVISQKPSRDICQRGTSLTIQCQVDSQVTMMFWYRQQPGQSLTLIATANQGSEATYESGFVIDKFPISRPNLTFSTLTVSNMSPEDSSIYLCSVMGYEKLFFGSGTQLSVL.

This clone was found once. The rearrangement uses TRBV6-6 and TRBJ2-5; weak D call: TRBD1 (5 bases). In germline, CDR1 is MNHNY, CDR2 SVGAGI (reference sequence). V was trimmed by 7 bases and J by 1 base, leaving 19 bases between them. The CDR3 has 16 residues. The CDR3 sequence: CASTYSMDTGQETQYF. The CDR3 nucleotides are TGTGCCAGCACCTACTCTATGGACACGGGCCAAGAGACCCAGTACTTC.

The chain is built from TRBV19 and TRBJ1-3; D unresolved. This CDR3 is built from 15 residues. Germline V gene sequence: CDR1 LNHDA, CDR2 SQIVND (reference sequence). Between the trimmed V and J ends, which lost 3 bases and 9 bases, there was a span of 18 bases. This CDR3 reads CASSMEPGPPGTIYF. CDR3 coding DNA: TGTGCCAGTAGTATGGAGCCAGGACCCCCCGGCACCATATATTTT.

V is TRBV5-1 and J is TRBJ2-1; TRBD1 is a possible D gene (7 bases). The CDR3 runs 15 residues. V was cut by 3 bases and J by 4 bases, with 14 bases left in between. The germline V gene has CDR1 SGHRS and CDR2 YFSETQ. The CDR3 protein is CASSYGGGQYNEQFF. For the CDR3, the DNA is TGCGCCAGCAGCTATGGAGGGGGACAGTACAATGAGCAGTTCTTC. The full variable domain, with the rest looked up from reference TRBV5-1 and TRBJ2-1, is KAGVTQTPRYLIKTRGQQVTLSCSPISGHRSVSWYQQTPGQGLQFLFEYFSETQRNKGNFPGRFSGRQFSNSRSEMNVSTLELGDSALYLCASSYGGGQYNEQFFGPGTRLTVL.

The rearrangement joins TRBV5-1 to TRBJ2-7; possible D gene TRBD1, 6 bases. The CDR3 is 15 residues long. V was cut by 4 bases and J by 2 bases, with 16 bases left in between. Germline V gene sequence: CDR1 SGHRS, CDR2 YFSETQ. CDR3 sequence reads: CASSPAQGIAYEQYF. CDR3 bases: TGCGCCAGCAGCCCCGCCCAGGGGATTGCCTACGAGCAGTACTTC. Full variable domain (remainder filled in from reference TRBV5-1 and TRBJ2-7): KAGVTQTPRYLIKTRGQQVTLSCSPISGHRSVSWYQQTPGQGLQFLFEYFSETQRNKGNFPGRFSGRQFSNSRSEMNVSTLELGDSALYLCASSPAQGIAYEQYFGPGTRLTVT.

The chain couples TRBV5-1 to TRBJ2-3, with 7 bases lining up with TRBD1. The germline V gene has CDR1 SGHRS and CDR2 YFSETQ. The CDR3 has 16 amino acids. V lost 3 bases, J lost 5 bases, and 12 bases stayed unmatched. Here the CDR3 DNA reads TGCGCCAGCAGCTCGACTCTGGGGCAGGGGGTAGATACGCAGTATTTT. The encoded protein is CASSSTLGQGVDTQYF.

The V and J genes are TRBV6-5 and TRBJ1-4, with 9 nucleotides matching TRBD1. The germline V gene encodes CDR1 MNHEY and CDR2 SVGAGI. V shed 4 bases and J 8 bases; nucleotides not matched to a gene: 5. CDR3 size: 14 residues. The CDR3 region is CASSWTGVREKLFF. For the CDR3, the DNA is TGTGCCAGCAGTTGGACAGGGGTTCGGGAAAAACTGTTTTTT.

This chain joins TRBV28 and TRBJ1-5; D gene ambiguous. This CDR3 spans 13 amino acids. CDR1 MDHEN and CDR2 SYDVKM come from the germline V gene. V was trimmed by 1 base and J by 4 bases, leaving 5 bases between them. In DNA, the CDR3 is TGTGCCAGCAGTTTATTCAATAATCAGCCCCAGCATTTT. It is translated as CASSLFNNQPQHF.